These 5 T cell receptor beta chains were sequenced from one sample in a study of T-cell memory formation after mild COVID-19. A single record per CDR3 protein comes from TCRdb applying MiXCR to the 5' RACE reads. Of roughly 450,000 distinct CDR3 sequences detected, roughly 18% appear once; the ten largest clones hold over 9%. What was sequenced was PBMCs or a T cell subset sorted from them (not recorded which). Receptor source: an adult woman who had mild COVID-19 (a few samples of this study predate the infection). Cell type and time point are not known.

This clonotype has a count of ten or more. The chain links TRBV7-9 to TRBJ2-1, with unresolved D. Trimming took off 5 bases at V and 8 bases at J, with 10 bases between the two ends. This CDR3 has 12 residues. Germline V gene lookup returns CDR1 SEHNR and CDR2 FQNEAQ (reference sequence). The CDR3 region has the DNA TGTGCCAGCAGCCGTGACAAGGATGAGCAGTTCTTC. Translated, it gives CASSRDKDEQFF. Based on the CDR3 plus reference TRBV7-9 and TRBJ2-1, the full variable domain is DTGVSQNPRHKITKRGQNVTFRCDPISEHNRLYWYRQTLGQGPEFLTYFQNEAQLEKSRLLSDRFSAERPKGSFSTLEIQRTEQGDSAMYLCASSRDKDEQFFGPGTRLTVL.

This clonotype was picked up many times. V and J are TRBV7-2 and TRBJ2-7; 9 bases align to TRBD2. V lost 2 bases, J lost 0 bases, and 11 bases stayed unmatched. Germline V lookup: CDR1 SGHTA, CDR2 FQGNSA. CDR3 length: 18 residues. CDR3 nucleotide sequence: TGTGCCAGCAGCTTACTCAAAGGCGGGAGGGGTGACTCCTACGAGCAGTACTTC. It yields the protein CASSLLKGGRGDSYEQYF.

In this sample, this clonotype turned up a few times. This chain uses TRBV9 with TRBJ2-7; 9 bases are shared with TRBD2. This CDR3 comprises 18 residues. The germline CDR1 and CDR2 sequences are SGDLS and YYNGEE. The ends lost 4 bases at V and 5 bases at J; junction bases unmatched: 19. The CDR3 region is CASSIGGVAGVDFHEQYF. CDR3 DNA sequence: TGTGCCAGCAGCATCGGAGGGGTAGCGGGAGTTGATTTCCACGAGCAGTACTTC.

This chain's CDR3 is CATSDSTSGSYNEQFF. CDR3 bases: TGTGCCACCAGTGACTCGACTAGCGGGAGCTACAATGAGCAGTTCTTC. The chain recombines TRBV24-1 with TRBJ2-1, with 12 bases matching TRBD2. Germline V lookup: CDR1 KGHDR, CDR2 SFDVKD. This CDR3 spans 16 amino acids. V lost 4 bases to trimming and J lost 3 bases; unmatched junction nucleotides: 3.

CDR3 protein: CATSEARGPMAGEQYF. In DNA, the CDR3 is TGTGCCACCAGTGAGGCTCGGGGTCCCATGGCGGGCGAGCAGTACTTC. The chain employs TRBV24-1 and TRBJ2-7; TRBD2 is a possible D gene (5 bases). The germline V and J ends were trimmed by 4 bases and 6 bases, with 21 bases remaining between them. This CDR3 contains 16 residues. Germline V gene sequence: CDR1 KGHDR, CDR2 SFDVKD.